The sequence of this T cell receptor beta chain was determined in a study of shared clonotypes between healthy human individuals. Across the whole study: With ages of 18 to 49, the donors were a couple of women and a few men.

In the case of this clone: Its antigen is undetermined.

Study-wide findings and caveats: An expected dependence of interdonor clonotype sharing on sequencing depth was noted. Naive CD4 clonotypes were shared across a handful of donors at 4% to 5%.

The study separated CD4+ cells into CD45RA+ naive and CD45RA-negative memory subsets. Sequenced by immunoSEQ multiplex PCR; TCRdb stores in-frame clones only, minus some. The sample records roughly 2 million clones, 85% to 95% being singletons. V shed 3 bases and J shed 1 base, with 11 bases lying between them. The CDR3 has 14 residues. Per the germline V gene, CDR1 is SQVTM and CDR2 is ANQGSEA. V and J are TRBV29-1 and TRBJ2-3, with a weak D call TRBD2 (6 bases). The sequenced sample consisted of naive CD4+ T cells sorted from blood. As to subset: CD45RA+ positively selected. The source is a man between 18 and 35 years old in good health. The CDR3 spells CSVDLASGTDTQYF. The CDR3 DNA reads TGCAGCGTTGACCTTGCTAGCGGCACAGATACGCAGTATTTT.